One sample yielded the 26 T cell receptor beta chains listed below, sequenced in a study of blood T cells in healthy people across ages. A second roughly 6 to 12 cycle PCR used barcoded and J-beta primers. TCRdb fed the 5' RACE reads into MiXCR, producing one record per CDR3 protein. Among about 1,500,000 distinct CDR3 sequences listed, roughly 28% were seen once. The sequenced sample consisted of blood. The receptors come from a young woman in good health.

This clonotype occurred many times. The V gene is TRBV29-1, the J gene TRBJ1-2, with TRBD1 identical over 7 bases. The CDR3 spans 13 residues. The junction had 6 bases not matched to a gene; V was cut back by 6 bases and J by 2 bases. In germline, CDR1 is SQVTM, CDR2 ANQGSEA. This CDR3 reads CSVAAGQNYGYTF. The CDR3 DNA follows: TGCAGCGTAGCCGCGGGACAGAACTATGGCTACACCTTC.

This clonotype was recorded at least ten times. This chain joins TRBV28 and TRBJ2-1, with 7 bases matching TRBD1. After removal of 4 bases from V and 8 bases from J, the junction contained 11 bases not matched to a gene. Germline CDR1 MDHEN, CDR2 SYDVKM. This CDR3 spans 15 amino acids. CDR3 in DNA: TGTGCCAGCAGTTCACGGACAGGCGCCCCCGATGAGCAGTTCTTC. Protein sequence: CASSSRTGAPDEQFF.

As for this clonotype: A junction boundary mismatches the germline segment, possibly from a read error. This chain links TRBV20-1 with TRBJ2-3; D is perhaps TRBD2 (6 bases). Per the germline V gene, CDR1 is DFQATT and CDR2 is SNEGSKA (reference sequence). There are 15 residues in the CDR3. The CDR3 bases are TGCAGTGCCAGAGATTTGGCGGGGTTAACAGATACGCAGTATTTT. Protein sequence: CSARDLAGLTDTQYF.

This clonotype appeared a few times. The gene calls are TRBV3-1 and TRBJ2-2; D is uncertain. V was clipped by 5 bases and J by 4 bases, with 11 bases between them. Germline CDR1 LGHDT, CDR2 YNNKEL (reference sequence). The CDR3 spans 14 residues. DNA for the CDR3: TGTGCCAGCAGCGGCCGCCTGGGCACCGGGGAGCTGTTTTTT. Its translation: CASSGRLGTGELFF.

The CDR3 region has the DNA TGTGCCAGCAGCTACGACTGGGGAGCGGGGGCCCATGAGCAGTTCTTC. The encoded protein is CASSYDWGAGAHEQFF. The genes are TRBV28 and TRBJ2-1; 8 bases match TRBD2. The CDR3 runs to 16 residues. Germline V gene lookup returns CDR1 MDHEN and CDR2 SYDVKM. Trimming took 6 bases from V and 8 from J; bases not matched to a gene: 15.

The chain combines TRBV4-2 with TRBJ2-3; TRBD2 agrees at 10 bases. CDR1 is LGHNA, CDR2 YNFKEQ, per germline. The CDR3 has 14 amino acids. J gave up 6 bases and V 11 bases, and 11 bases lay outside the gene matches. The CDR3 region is CAFRQRGGDDTQYF. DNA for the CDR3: TGTGCCTTCAGGCAGCGGGGGGGCGACGATACGCAGTATTTT.

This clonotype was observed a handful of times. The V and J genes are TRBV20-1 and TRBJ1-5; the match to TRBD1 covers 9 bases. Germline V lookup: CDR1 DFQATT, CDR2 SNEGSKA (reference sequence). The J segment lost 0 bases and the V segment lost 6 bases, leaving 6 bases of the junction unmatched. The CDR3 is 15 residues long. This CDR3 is CSAKQGASSNQPQHF. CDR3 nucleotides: TGCAGTGCCAAACAGGGGGCTAGTAGCAATCAGCCCCAGCATTTT.

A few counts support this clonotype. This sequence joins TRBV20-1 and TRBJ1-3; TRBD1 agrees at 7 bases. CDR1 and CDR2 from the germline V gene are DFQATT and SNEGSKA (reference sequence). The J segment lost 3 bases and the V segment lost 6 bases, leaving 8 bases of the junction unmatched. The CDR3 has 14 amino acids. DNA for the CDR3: TGCAGTGCACCAACAGGGGCGGGTGGAAACACCATATATTTT. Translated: CSAPTGAGGNTIYF.

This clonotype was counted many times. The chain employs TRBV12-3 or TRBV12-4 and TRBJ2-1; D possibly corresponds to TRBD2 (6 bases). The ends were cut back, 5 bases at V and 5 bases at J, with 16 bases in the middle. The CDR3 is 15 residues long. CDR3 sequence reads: CASSLTSSRDNEQFF. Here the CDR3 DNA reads TGTGCCAGCAGTCTCACTAGCTCTCGAGACAATGAGCAGTTCTTC.

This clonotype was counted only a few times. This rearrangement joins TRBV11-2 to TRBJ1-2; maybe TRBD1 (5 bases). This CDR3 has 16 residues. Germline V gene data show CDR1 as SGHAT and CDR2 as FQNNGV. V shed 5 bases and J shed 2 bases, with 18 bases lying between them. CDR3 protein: CASSKGAGGLNYGYTF. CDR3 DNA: TGTGCCAGCAGCAAAGGGGCGGGGGGGTTAAACTATGGCTACACCTTC.

CDR3 DNA: TGCAGCGTCCACGTCTTTACAGCCGGGGACTATGGCTACACCTTC. Amino acids: CSVHVFTAGDYGYTF. J is TRBJ1-2 and V is TRBV29-1; D is unclear. Trimming removed 6 bases at V and 3 bases at J, with 20 bases between. Germline lookup yields CDR1 SQVTM and CDR2 ANQGSEA. CDR3 length equals 15 residues.

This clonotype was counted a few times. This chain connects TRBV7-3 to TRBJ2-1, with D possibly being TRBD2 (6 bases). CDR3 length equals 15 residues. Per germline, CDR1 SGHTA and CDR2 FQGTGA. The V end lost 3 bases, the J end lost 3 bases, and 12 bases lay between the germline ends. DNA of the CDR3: TGTGCCAGCAGCTTGTCCGGGACTTACTACAATGAGCAGTTCTTC. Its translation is CASSLSGTYYNEQFF.

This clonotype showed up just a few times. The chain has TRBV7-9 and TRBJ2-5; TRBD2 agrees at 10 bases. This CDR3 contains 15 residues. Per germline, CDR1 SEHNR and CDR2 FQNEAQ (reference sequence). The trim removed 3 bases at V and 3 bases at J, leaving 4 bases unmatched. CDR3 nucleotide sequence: TGTGCCAGCAGCTTCCCTACTAGCGGGGAAGAGACCCAGTACTTC. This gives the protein CASSFPTSGEETQYF.

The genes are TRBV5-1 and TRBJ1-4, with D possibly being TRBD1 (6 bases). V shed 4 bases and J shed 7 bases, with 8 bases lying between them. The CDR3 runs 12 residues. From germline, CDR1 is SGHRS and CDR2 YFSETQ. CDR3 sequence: CASSVDSEKLFF. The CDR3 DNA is TGCGCCAGCAGCGTGGACAGTGAAAAACTGTTTTTT.

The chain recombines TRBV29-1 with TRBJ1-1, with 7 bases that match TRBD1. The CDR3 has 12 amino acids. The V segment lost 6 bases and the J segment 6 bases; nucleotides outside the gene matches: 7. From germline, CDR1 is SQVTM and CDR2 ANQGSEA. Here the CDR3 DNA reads TGCAGCGTACAACAGGGGCGGGCTGAAGCTTTCTTT. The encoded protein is CSVQQGRAEAFF.

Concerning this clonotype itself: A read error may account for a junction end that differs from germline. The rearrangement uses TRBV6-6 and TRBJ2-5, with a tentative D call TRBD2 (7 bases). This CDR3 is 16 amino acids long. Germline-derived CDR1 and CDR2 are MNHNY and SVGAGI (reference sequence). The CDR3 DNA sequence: TGTGCCGGCAGTTACAGTAGGGGGGGGGCCCAAGAGACCCAGTACTTC. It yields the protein CAGSYSRGGAQETQYF.

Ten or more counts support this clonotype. CDR3 sequence reads: CASSQGQGYQPQHF. DNA of the CDR3: TGCGCCAGCAGCCAAGGACAGGGTTATCAGCCCCAGCATTTT. The J gene is TRBJ1-5, the V gene TRBV4-3; 7 nucleotides match TRBD1. Germline V gene lookup returns CDR1 LGHNA and CDR2 YSLEER. The CDR3 loop spans 14 amino acids. Trimming cost V 1 base and J 5 bases; bases outside gene matches: 2.

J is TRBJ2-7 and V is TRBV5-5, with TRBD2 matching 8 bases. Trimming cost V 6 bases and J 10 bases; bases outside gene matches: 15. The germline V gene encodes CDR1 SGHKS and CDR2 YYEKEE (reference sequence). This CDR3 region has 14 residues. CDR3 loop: CASTSKRGQDTQYF. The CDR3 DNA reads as TGTGCCAGCACCTCGAAGCGGGGGCAAGACACCCAGTACTTC.

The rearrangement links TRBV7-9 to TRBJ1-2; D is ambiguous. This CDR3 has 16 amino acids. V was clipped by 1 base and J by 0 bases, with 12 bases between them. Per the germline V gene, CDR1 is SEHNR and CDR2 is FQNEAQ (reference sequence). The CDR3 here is CASSLGHGYSNYGYTF. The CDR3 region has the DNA TGTGCCAGCAGCTTAGGTCACGGATACTCTAACTATGGCTACACCTTC.

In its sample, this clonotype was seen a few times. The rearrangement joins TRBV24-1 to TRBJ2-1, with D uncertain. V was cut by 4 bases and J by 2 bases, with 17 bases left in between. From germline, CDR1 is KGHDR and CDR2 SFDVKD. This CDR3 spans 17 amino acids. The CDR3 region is CATSEYSTLSTYNEQFF. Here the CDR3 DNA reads TGTGCCACCAGTGAGTACAGCACCTTATCTACCTACAATGAGCAGTTCTTC.

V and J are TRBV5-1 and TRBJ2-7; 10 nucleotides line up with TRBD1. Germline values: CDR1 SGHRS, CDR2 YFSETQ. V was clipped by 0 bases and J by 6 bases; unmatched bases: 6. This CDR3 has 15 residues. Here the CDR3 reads CASSLGGTGAAEQYF. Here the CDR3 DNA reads TGCGCCAGCAGCTTGGGCGGGACAGGGGCGGCCGAGCAGTACTTC.

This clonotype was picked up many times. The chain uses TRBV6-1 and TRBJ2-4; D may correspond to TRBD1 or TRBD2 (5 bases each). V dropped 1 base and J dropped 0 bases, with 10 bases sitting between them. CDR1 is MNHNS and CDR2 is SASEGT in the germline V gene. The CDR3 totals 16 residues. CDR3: CASSEGVRGAKNIQYF. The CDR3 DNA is TGTGCCAGCAGTGAAGGGGTGAGGGGAGCCAAAAACATTCAGTACTTC.

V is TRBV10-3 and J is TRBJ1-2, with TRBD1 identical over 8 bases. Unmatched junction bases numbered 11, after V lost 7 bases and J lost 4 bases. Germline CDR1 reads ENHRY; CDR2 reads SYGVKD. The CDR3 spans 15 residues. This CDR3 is CAIKRTGTKVYGYTF. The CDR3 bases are TGTGCCATCAAAAGGACAGGGACGAAAGTCTATGGCTACACCTTC.

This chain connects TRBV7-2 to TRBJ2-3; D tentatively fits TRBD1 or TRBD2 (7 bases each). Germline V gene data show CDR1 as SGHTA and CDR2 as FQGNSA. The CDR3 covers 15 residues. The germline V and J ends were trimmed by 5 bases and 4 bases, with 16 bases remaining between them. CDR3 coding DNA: TGTGCCAGCAGCAGGGAGGGGGCGCGCGCAGATACGCAGTATTTT. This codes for CASSREGARADTQYF.

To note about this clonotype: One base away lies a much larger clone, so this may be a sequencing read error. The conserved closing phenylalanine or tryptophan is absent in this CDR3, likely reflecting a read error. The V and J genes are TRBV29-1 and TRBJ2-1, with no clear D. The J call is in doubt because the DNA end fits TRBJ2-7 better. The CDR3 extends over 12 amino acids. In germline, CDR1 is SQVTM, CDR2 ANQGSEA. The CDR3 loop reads CSVLGYDYEQYC. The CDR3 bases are TGCAGCGTTTTAGGGTACGACTACGAGCAGTACTGC.

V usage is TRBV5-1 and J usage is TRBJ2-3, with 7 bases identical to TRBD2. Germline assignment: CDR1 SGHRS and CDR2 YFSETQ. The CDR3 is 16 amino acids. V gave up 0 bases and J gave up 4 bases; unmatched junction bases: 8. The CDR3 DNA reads TGCGCCAGCAGCTTGGCCAAGGGCAGCGGGGCAGATACGCAGTATTTT. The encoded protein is CASSLAKGSGADTQYF.